This TCR beta chain emerged from a study of monozygotic twins with inflammatory bowel disease. From germline, CDR1 is MNHEY and CDR2 SMNVEV (reference sequence). The CDR3 is 15 amino acids. Each UMI, carrying a 6-nucleotide sample barcode, came from template switching. Using the 5' RACE reads, TCRdb records one entry per CDR3 protein without DNA. The sample holds fewer than 350,000 distinct CDR3 sequences. The TCR comes from a human donor with ulcerative colitis or Crohn's disease, or a healthy co-twin of an affected twin (not recorded which). The material sequenced was blood. The chain joins TRBV27 to TRBJ2-7; the TCRdb D gene call, TRBD1, has no DNA to confirm it. CDR3: CASSSVPSVSYEQYF.